One sample yielded the 12 T cell receptor beta chains listed below, sequenced in a study of T cell repertoires in cytomegalovirus infection. TCRdb itself ran the reads through MiXCR, one entry per CDR3 protein. The sample lists some 300,000 distinct CDR3 sequences, 15% to 20% seen once, with 12% in the top ten. Material: PBMCs. Source of these receptors: a human donor in good health (CMV status not recorded). Some clones in this sample may be carry-over from other donors' samples.

This clonotype occurred many times. V usage is TRBV7-2 and J usage is TRBJ2-7, with 7 bases matching TRBD1. CDR3 length: 15 amino acids. CDR1 is SGHTA and CDR2 is FQGNSA in the germline V gene. The trim removed 1 base at V and 5 bases at J, leaving 8 bases unmatched. CDR3 amino acids: CASSLGGTAPDEQYF. CDR3 nucleotide sequence: TGTGCCAGCAGCTTAGGAGGGACAGCGCCGGACGAGCAGTACTTC.

This clonotype has at least ten counts. This chain connects TRBV7-2 to TRBJ1-5, with 8 bases matching TRBD1. CDR1 and CDR2 (germline): SGHTA, FQGNSA. This CDR3 spans 15 amino acids. After removal of 5 bases from V and 5 bases from J, the junction contained 8 bases not matched to a gene. The CDR3 reads CASSTGQGHHQPQHF. As DNA, the CDR3 is TGTGCCAGCAGCACCGGACAGGGCCACCATCAGCCCCAGCATTTT.

The chain is built from TRBV2 and TRBJ2-3; perhaps TRBD2 as D (6 bases). This CDR3 is built from 15 residues. Germline CDR1 reads SNHLY; CDR2 reads FYNNEI. Trimming cost V 4 bases and J 4 bases, with 15 bases left between them. The CDR3 loop is CASSVVREVADTQYF. DNA of the CDR3: TGTGCCAGCAGTGTTGTCAGGGAGGTCGCAGATACGCAGTATTTT.

V and J are TRBV20-1 and TRBJ1-5; 11 bases map to TRBD1. Germline lookup yields CDR1 DFQATT and CDR2 SNEGSKA (reference sequence). The CDR3 length is 15 residues. The trim removed 5 bases at V and 2 bases at J, leaving 5 bases unmatched. CDR3 coding DNA: TGCAGTGCTGGACAGGGGGCCGGCGGCAATCAGCCCCAGCATTTT. Amino acids: CSAGQGAGGNQPQHF.

This clonotype came up a few times. The V and J genes are TRBV7-9 and TRBJ1-5, with a possible D match to TRBD1 (5 bases). The V end lost 3 bases, the J end lost 1 base, and 10 bases lay between the germline ends. CDR1 and CDR2 from the germline V gene are SEHNR and FQNEAQ (reference sequence). This CDR3 contains 15 residues. CDR3 region: CASSFGGGSNQPQHF. The CDR3 DNA reads as TGTGCCAGCAGCTTCGGGGGTGGAAGCAATCAGCCCCAGCATTTT.

J is TRBJ2-7 and V is TRBV7-2; TRBD2 agrees at 11 bases. This CDR3 is 18 amino acids long. CDR1 is SGHTA, CDR2 FQGNSA, per germline. V shed 1 base and J 0 bases; nucleotides not matched to a gene: 8. DNA for the CDR3: TGTGCCAGCAGCTTAGTCGTGTCTAGCGGGGGGAGCTCCTACGAGCAGTACTTC. Its translation: CASSLVVSSGGSSYEQYF.

This clonotype was picked up a small number of times. This chain connects TRBV4-2 to TRBJ2-3, with TRBD2 as a possible D gene (7 bases). V was shortened by 1 base and J by 1 base, with 12 bases between the two germline ends. The CDR3 is 16 amino acids. Germline V gives CDR1 LGHNA, CDR2 YNFKEQ. The CDR3 nucleotides are TGTGCCAGCAGCCAAGTGACGGGGGGCCGCACAGATACGCAGTATTTT. Residues: CASSQVTGGRTDTQYF.

Here the CDR3 DNA reads TGTGCCAGCAGTAGCAGGGACTATGGCTACACCTTC. Amino acids: CASSSRDYGYTF. The rearrangement uses TRBV28 and TRBJ1-2; tentative D call: TRBD1 (5 bases). Looked up from germline, CDR1 is MDHEN and CDR2 is SYDVKM. Trimming shortened V by 5 bases and J by 3 bases, and 7 bases separated the two germline ends. The CDR3 loop spans 12 amino acids.

The chain carries TRBV25-1 and TRBJ1-6; no definite D call. The CDR3 has 13 residues. Germline V gene sequence: CDR1 MGHDK, CDR2 SYGVNS. The V gene lost 4 bases and the J gene lost 7 bases, with 8 bases spanning the gap. CDR3 DNA: TGTGCCAGCAGTGCCTCTATCAATTCACCCCTCCACTTT. It codes for CASSASINSPLHF.

The V and J genes are TRBV7-2 and TRBJ2-5; 12 bases fit TRBD2. J gave up 7 bases and V 7 bases, and 13 bases lay outside the gene matches. This CDR3 has 16 amino acids. Germline V gene lookup returns CDR1 SGHTA and CDR2 FQGNSA. The CDR3 bases are TGTGCCAGCACGGGACTAGCGGGCGAATATACCACGACCCAGTACTTC. Its translation is CASTGLAGEYTTTQYF. The variable domain in full, with the rest retrieved from reference TRBV7-2 and TRBJ2-5, is GAGVSQSPSNKVTEKGKDVELRCDPISGHTALYWYRQSLGQGLEFLIYFQGNSAPDKSGLPSDRFSAERTGGSVSTLTIQRTQQEDSAVYLCASTGLAGEYTTTQYFGPGTRLLVL.

There are a few counts of this clonotype. The CDR3 DNA sequence: TGTGCCAGCAGCAAGTGGAGGGGGGCGAACACCGGGGAGCTGTTTTTT. It specifies CASSKWRGANTGELFF. J is TRBJ2-2 and V is TRBV7-9; D possibly matches TRBD1 or TRBD2 (6 bases each). Germline V gene data show CDR1 as SEHNR and CDR2 as FQNEAQ (reference sequence). The CDR3 spans 16 residues. V was clipped by 5 bases and J by 0 bases, with 13 bases between them. The full variable domain, its missing parts supplied by reference TRBV7-9 and TRBJ2-2, is DTGVSQNPRHKITKRGQNVTFRCDPISEHNRLYWYRQTLGQGPEFLTYFQNEAQLEKSRLLSDRFSAERPKGSFSTLEIQRTEQGDSAMYLCASSKWRGANTGELFFGEGSRLTVL.

This clonotype was counted at least ten times. J is TRBJ2-1 and V is TRBV7-2; D uncertain. V gave up 5 bases and J gave up 5 bases, with 4 bases separating them. This CDR3 spans 11 amino acids. The germline gives CDR1 SGHTA, CDR2 FQGNSA. The CDR3 DNA sequence: TGTGCCAGCAGCCGTAACAATGAGCAGTTCTTC. Residues: CASSRNNEQFF.